A single sample is the source of the 21 T cell receptor beta chains below, sequenced in a study of T cell responses to AZD1222 COVID-19 vaccine. Profiled with immunoSEQ multiplex PCR; TCRdb holds only in-frame clones, not every one. The sample contains roughly 180,000 clones, approximately 90% of which appear only once. The sequencing used peripheral blood, collected on day 0 of AZD1222 vaccination. The receptors stem from an adult in good health.

This clone was observed a single time. The chain is built from TRBV6-5 and TRBJ2-7; 10 bases map to TRBD1. The trim removed 10 bases at V and 5 bases at J, leaving 11 bases unmatched. Germline V gene sequence: CDR1 MNHEY, CDR2 SVGAGI. CDR3 length equals 14 residues. Written as DNA, the CDR3 is TGTGCCACCACCAACCGGGACAGGGGCCACGAGCAGTACTTC. Translation gives CATTNRDRGHEQYF.

The V call is TRBV28, the J call TRBJ2-1; no firm D call. The length of the CDR3 is 12 residues. The ends were cut back, 3 bases at V and 6 bases at J, with 6 bases in the middle. Germline V gives CDR1 MDHEN, CDR2 SYDVKM. CDR3 bases: TGTGCCAGCAGTTTCCGGCTCAATGAGCAGTTCTTC. Residues: CASSFRLNEQFF.

The chain uses TRBV5-1 and TRBJ1-4; TRBD1 is a possible D gene (5 bases). The V end was cut by 4 bases, the J end by 8 bases, with 15 bases between. The CDR3 length is 14 residues. CDR1 and CDR2 (germline): SGHRS, YFSETQ. CDR3 sequence: CASSPLTVGEKLFF. For the CDR3, the DNA is TGCGCCAGCAGCCCTTTGACAGTGGGGGAAAAACTGTTTTTT.

This clone was observed a single time. The V gene is TRBV11-2, the J gene TRBJ2-7, with no clear D. Trimming pared 2 bases from V and 6 bases from J, leaving 8 bases between. In germline, CDR1 is SGHAT, CDR2 FQNNGV. CDR3 length: 12 residues. CDR3 in amino acids: CASSLKVGEQYF. The CDR3 nucleotides read TGTGCCAGCAGCTTAAAGGTTGGCGAGCAGTACTTC.

This clone has more than one count but fewer than ten. The rearrangement links TRBV4-2 to TRBJ2-7, with TRBD2 matching over 12 bases. CDR3 size: 15 residues. CDR1 LGHNA and CDR2 YNFKEQ come from the germline V gene. V was clipped by 3 bases and J by 2 bases; unmatched bases: 2. The CDR3 region has the DNA TGTGCCAGCAGCCACCGACTAGCGGGAGCCTACGAGCAGTACTTC. Translation: CASSHRLAGAYEQYF.

CDR3 DNA sequence: TGTGCCAGCAGCTGGGGGTCTTCACCCCTCCACTTT. This translates into CASSWGSSPLHF. The gene calls are TRBV7-9 and TRBJ1-6; TRBD1 is a possible D gene (5 bases). CDR3 size: 12 residues. CDR1 and CDR2 from the germline V gene are SEHNR and FQNEAQ (reference sequence). Trimming shortened V by 4 bases and J by 9 bases, and 7 bases separated the two germline ends.

The rearrangement links TRBV19 to TRBJ1-6; perhaps TRBD1 as D (5 bases). This CDR3 has 14 amino acids. The V and J ends lost 5 bases and 7 bases respectively, with 12 bases between them. From germline, CDR1 is LNHDA and CDR2 SQIVND (reference sequence). CDR3 in amino acids: CASSGDGQNSPLHF. In DNA form, the CDR3 reads TGTGCCAGTAGTGGGGACGGGCAAAATTCACCCCTCCACTTT. Combining the CDR3 with reference TRBV19 and TRBJ1-6 gives the whole variable domain DGGITQSPKYLFRKEGQNVTLSCEQNLNHDAMYWYRQDPGQGLRLIYYSQIVNDFQKGDIAEGYSVSREKKESFPLTVTSAQKNPTAFYLCASSGDGQNSPLHFGNGTRLTVT.

This clone has a handful of counts. The chain links TRBV6-5 to TRBJ2-7, with 10 bases aligning to TRBD1. V lost 6 bases, J lost 0 bases, and 5 bases stayed unmatched. CDR3 length equals 15 residues. Per the germline V gene, CDR1 is MNHEY and CDR2 is SVGAGI. The CDR3 region is CASRTGGTGSYEQYF. CDR3 coding DNA: TGTGCCAGCAGGACAGGGGGCACGGGCTCCTACGAGCAGTACTTC.

The CDR3 spells CASSYDRVGYEQYF. The DNA for the CDR3 is TGTGCCAGCAGTTACGACAGGGTGGGCTACGAGCAGTACTTC. This chain uses TRBV6-5 with TRBJ2-7, with 7 bases that match TRBD1. In germline, CDR1 is MNHEY, CDR2 SVGAGI. This CDR3 comprises 14 residues. Unmatched junction bases numbered 4, after V lost 2 bases and J lost 3 bases.

In this sample, this clone turned up a few times. This rearrangement joins TRBV29-1 to TRBJ2-2, with D tentatively TRBD1 (5 bases). The CDR3 sequence is 12 residues long. Germline assignment: CDR1 SQVTM and CDR2 ANQGSEA. V was shortened by 7 bases and J by 3 bases, with 9 bases between the two germline ends. The CDR3 DNA is TGCAGCGGGACAATTTACACCGGGGAGCTGTTTTTT. Its protein is CSGTIYTGELFF.

This chain connects TRBV5-1 to TRBJ2-6; D gene uncertain. With 0 bases removed from V and 1 base from J, the gap between germline ends came to 8 bases. This CDR3 region has 16 residues. CDR1 SGHRS and CDR2 YFSETQ come from the germline V gene. The CDR3 bases are TGCGCCAGCAGCTTGGGATTTCTGTCTGGGGCCAACGTCCTGACTTTC. The encoded protein is CASSLGFLSGANVLTF.

This sequence joins TRBV19 and TRBJ1-1; D is uncertain. This CDR3 has 12 amino acids. The V gene lost 6 bases and the J gene lost 8 bases, with 13 bases spanning the gap. Germline loops: CDR1 LNHDA, CDR2 SQIVND (reference sequence). CDR3 DNA sequence: TGTGCCAGTAGGACTCTGAGGCAGGAAGCTTTCTTT. Residues: CASRTLRQEAFF.

The V call is TRBV19, the J call TRBJ1-5; TRBD1 agrees at 7 bases. CDR1 is LNHDA, CDR2 SQIVND, per germline (reference sequence). The CDR3 totals 14 residues. V shed 7 bases, J shed 0 bases, and the junction held 3 bases outside the gene matches. As DNA, the CDR3 is TGTGCCAGTACCGACAGGGTTAGCAATCAGCCCCAGCATTTT. This translates into CASTDRVSNQPQHF.

The gene calls are TRBV30 and TRBJ1-2; weak D call: TRBD1 (5 bases). The CDR3 totals 14 residues. Per the germline V gene, CDR1 is GTSNPN and CDR2 is SVGIG (reference sequence). Between the trimmed V and J ends, which lost 1 base and 0 bases, there was a span of 9 bases. DNA for the CDR3: TGTGCCTGGAGTGGGACAAGAGCTAACTATGGCTACACCTTC. It yields the protein CAWSGTRANYGYTF. Full variable domain (rest looked up from reference TRBV30 and TRBJ1-2): SQTIHQWPATLVQPVGSPLSLECTVEGTSNPNLYWYRQAAGRGLQLLFYSVGIGQISSEVPQNLSASRPQDRQFILSSKKLLLSDSGFYLCAWSGTRANYGYTFGSGTRLTVV.

This chain uses TRBV9 with TRBJ1-1, with D unresolved. Trimming pared 0 bases from V and 1 base from J, leaving 7 bases between. This CDR3 has 14 amino acids. Germline V lookup: CDR1 SGDLS, CDR2 YYNGEE. The CDR3 spells CASSVGHPNTEAFF. In DNA, the CDR3 is TGTGCCAGCAGCGTAGGACACCCGAACACTGAAGCTTTCTTT.

V and J are TRBV13 and TRBJ2-3; no reliable D call. Germline V CDR1 and CDR2: PRHDT, FYEKMQ (reference sequence). The CDR3 totals 13 residues. Trimming removed 0 bases at V and 5 bases at J, with 6 bases between. CDR3 region: CASSLGRKDTQYF. The CDR3 coding sequence is TGTGCCAGCAGCTTAGGTCGGAAAGATACGCAGTATTTT.

V gene TRBV28 combines with J gene TRBJ2-7; TRBD2 is a possible D gene (6 bases). The germline gives CDR1 MDHEN, CDR2 SYDVKM. The CDR3 runs to 14 residues. V lost 7 bases, J lost 4 bases, and 17 bases lay in between. The CDR3 DNA sequence: TGTGCCAGCATTATTAGCGGAAGGAGTTACGAGCAGTACTTC. Translation gives CASIISGRSYEQYF.

V usage is TRBV5-1 and J usage is TRBJ1-3, with D hard to call. The CDR3 length is 14 residues. Trimming shortened V by 2 bases and J by 0 bases, and 6 bases separated the two germline ends. Germline V gene lookup returns CDR1 SGHRS and CDR2 YFSETQ. This chain's CDR3 is CASSFTASGNTIYF. For the CDR3, the DNA is TGCGCCAGCAGCTTTACAGCCTCTGGAAACACCATATATTTT.

This clone was detected only a few times. V is TRBV2 and J is TRBJ1-5; no definite D call. Between the trimmed V and J ends, which lost 4 bases and 3 bases, there was a span of 10 bases. The V gene's germline CDR1 is SNHLY and CDR2 FYNNEI. The CDR3 consists of 14 residues. The CDR3 DNA reads as TGTGCCAGCAGTGTGAGGCTGATCAATCAGCCCCAGCATTTT. Its translation is CASSVRLINQPQHF.

This chain links TRBV7-2 with TRBJ1-3; 7 nucleotides line up with TRBD1. CDR1 SGHTA and CDR2 FQGNSA come from the germline V gene. V shed 2 bases, J shed 2 bases, and the junction held 9 bases outside the gene matches. This CDR3 comprises 17 residues. The CDR3 region is CASSLPRQGLAGNTIYF. CDR3 DNA: TGTGCCAGCAGCTTACCCCGACAGGGATTGGCTGGAAACACCATATATTTT. The full variable domain, in which reference TRBV7-2 and TRBJ1-3 provide the parts outside the CDR3, is GAGVSQSPSNKVTEKGKDVELRCDPISGHTALYWYRQSLGQGLEFLIYFQGNSAPDKSGLPSDRFSAERTGGSVSTLTIQRTQQEDSAVYLCASSLPRQGLAGNTIYFGEGSWLTVV.

This chain joins TRBV3-1 (or the pseudogene TRBV3-2) and TRBJ2-3; tentatively, D is TRBD2 (6 bases). Per the germline V gene, CDR1 is LGHDT and CDR2 is YNNKEL (reference sequence). This CDR3 is 15 amino acids long. V lost 4 bases, J lost 4 bases, and 15 bases lay in between. CDR3 region: CASSRRRDTSDTQYF. DNA for the CDR3: TGTGCCAGCAGCCGTCGGAGGGATACATCAGATACGCAGTATTTT.